These T cell receptor beta chains were read from a single sample in a study of T cells in Graves' hyperthyroidism and ophthalmopathy. TCRdb reanalysed the multiplex PCR reads using MiXCR and keeps one entry per CDR3 protein. The sample has approximately 400,000 distinct CDR3 sequences; approximately 14% are singletons. Sequencing input: blood. The receptors originated from a young woman with Graves' hyperthyroidism that later progressed to Graves' ophthalmopathy. CDR3s include the opening cysteine and the closing phenylalanine or tryptophan. D genes are given only for firm matches. Clone size is stated in some rows and not others, as once, few, many or a class when expanded.

DNA: TGTGCCAGCAGTGTTCAGGTGAACACCGGGGAGCTGTTTTTT
CDR3: CASSVQVNTGELFF
J: TRBJ2-2
size: many
D: -
V: TRBV6-1

DNA: TGTGCCAGCAGTGAAGGGGCAGGGGGCATGGAGACCCAGTACTTC
CDR3: CASSEGAGGMETQYF
J: TRBJ2-5
size: -
D: TRBD1
V: TRBV6-1

DNA: TGCAGTGCTAGGGGGGTAGGGGGCCGGTACGAGCAGTACTTC
CDR3: CSARGVGGRYEQYF
J: TRBJ2-7
size: -
D: TRBD1
V: TRBV20-1

DNA: TGCGCCAGCAGTGAGTCCCGGACAGGGGGCTACAATGAGCAGTTCTTC
CDR3: CASSESRTGGYNEQFF
J: TRBJ2-1
size: few
D: TRBD1
V: TRBV10-1

DNA: TGTGCCAGCAGCCCCCGGGCAGGGGGCGATTTAAAAGAGACCCAGTACTTC
CDR3: CASSPRAGGDLKETQYF
J: TRBJ2-5
size: many
D: TRBD1
V: TRBV7-2

DNA: TGTGCCAGCAGCGTCGGCCCTAGGGCGCGGAATGAAAAACTGTTTTTT
CDR3: CASSVGPRARNEKLFF
J: TRBJ1-4
size: many
D: -
V: TRBV9

DNA: TGCGCCAGCAGCCAAGTCACTAGCCTTGGAGAGAGCCAGTACTTC
CDR3: CASSQVTSLGESQYF
J: TRBJ2-5
size: -
D: -
V: TRBV4-1

DNA: TGTGCCAGCAGCCATCTCTACAATGAGCAGTTCTTC
CDR3: CASSHLYNEQFF
J: TRBJ2-1
size: many
D: -
V: TRBV3-1

DNA: TGTGCCAGCTCACCACCCTTAGGCGATACGCAGTATTTT
CDR3: CASSPPLGDTQYF
J: TRBJ2-3
size: many
D: -
V: TRBV18

DNA: TGTGCCAGCAGTTTTACCCTAGCGGCCACCTACGAGCAGTACTTC
CDR3: CASSFTLAATYEQYF
J: TRBJ2-7
size: -
D: TRBD2
V: TRBV27

DNA: TGCAGTGCTAGACGGGACAGGGGGGTTAGGGGAGAGACCCAGTACTTC
CDR3: CSARRDRGVRGETQYF
J: TRBJ2-5
size: many
D: TRBD1
V: TRBV20-1

DNA: TGTGCCAGCAGCTTGGTGACGGGGCACTCCTACAATGAGCAGTTCTTC
CDR3: CASSLVTGHSYNEQFF
J: TRBJ2-1
size: few
D: -
V: TRBV7-9

DNA: TGTGCCAGCAGTTACTTTGGCAGAGTCTACTCTGGAAACACCATATATTTT
CDR3: CASSYFGRVYSGNTIYF
J: TRBJ1-3
size: few
D: -
V: TRBV6-2/TRBV6-3

DNA: TGTGCCACCAGTGACACCTCCTACACCGGGGAGCTGTTTTTT
CDR3: CATSDTSYTGELFF
J: TRBJ2-2
size: -
D: -
V: TRBV24-1

DNA: TGCGCCAGCACCATAGGCTCCAGCGGGGTTCCCTACGAGCAGTACTTC
CDR3: CASTIGSSGVPYEQYF
J: TRBJ2-7
size: many
D: TRBD2
V: TRBV5-1

DNA: TGTGCCAGCAGTGGGACTAGCGGGACTTACAATGAGCAGTTCTTC
CDR3: CASSGTSGTYNEQFF
J: TRBJ2-1
size: many
D: TRBD2
V: TRBV28

DNA: TGTGCTAGTGGTTTGCCCGATGAGGGGGAAGCATCCTACGAGCAGTACTTC
CDR3: CASGLPDEGEASYEQYF
J: TRBJ2-7
size: -
D: -
V: TRBV12-5

DNA: TGTGCCAGCAGCGTAGGAGCGGGAGCAGTTGGTAATGAGCAGTTCTTC
CDR3: CASSVGAGAVGNEQFF
J: TRBJ2-1
size: -
D: TRBD2
V: TRBV9

DNA: TGCGCCAGCAGCGCCGAGATGGGGGGGAACACTGAAGCTTTCTTT
CDR3: CASSAEMGGNTEAFF
J: TRBJ1-1
size: many
D: -
V: TRBV5-1

DNA: TGTGCCACCAGCAGAAAGACCCTCGGCGGGGAGCTGTTTTTT
CDR3: CATSRKTLGGELFF
J: TRBJ2-2
size: few
D: -
V: TRBV15

DNA: TGTGCCAGCAGTTACTCGAGATATGCGGTGGGAGACACTGAAGCTTTCTTT
CDR3: CASSYSRYAVGDTEAFF
J: TRBJ1-1
size: many
D: -
V: TRBV6-2/TRBV6-3

DNA: TGTGCCACCAACACTGAAGCTTTCTTT
CDR3: CATNTEAFF
J: TRBJ1-1
size: -
D: -
V: TRBV24-1

DNA: TGTGCCAGCACCGGTGGACAGAAGAACAATCAGCCCCAGCATTTT
CDR3: CASTGGQKNNQPQHF
J: TRBJ1-5
size: few
D: -
V: TRBV6-1

DNA: TGTGCCAGCAGCTTGTCGGGGTCCTACGATGAGCAGTTCTTC
CDR3: CASSLSGSYDEQFF
J: TRBJ2-1
size: -
D: -
V: TRBV7-2

DNA: TGTGCCTGGAGTGTTAGACAGGCCTACAATGAGCAGTTCTTC
CDR3: CAWSVRQAYNEQFF
J: TRBJ2-1
size: few
D: -
V: TRBV30

DNA: TGCAGTGCTAGAGAAGAAACTAGCGGGAGGAGCACAGATACGCAGTATTTT
CDR3: CSAREETSGRSTDTQYF
J: TRBJ2-3
size: many
D: TRBD2
V: TRBV20-1

DNA: TGTGCCAGCAGTTTAGGGACAGGGATCTACAATGAGCAGTTCTTC
CDR3: CASSLGTGIYNEQFF
J: TRBJ2-1
size: many
D: TRBD1
V: TRBV12-3/TRBV12-4

DNA: TGTGCCAGCAGTTATCCCGGGACCAATGAGCAGTTCTTC
CDR3: CASSYPGTNEQFF
J: TRBJ2-1
size: few
D: -
V: TRBV27

DNA: TGTGCCAGCAGCGTAGGCGGGGTAACGGGGGAGACCCAGTACTTC
CDR3: CASSVGGVTGETQYF
J: TRBJ2-5
size: few
D: -
V: TRBV9

DNA: TGCGCCAGCAGCTTGTGGGTGGGGGACGAGCAGTACTTC
CDR3: CASSLWVGDEQYF
J: TRBJ2-7
size: -
D: -
V: TRBV5-1

DNA: TGCAGTGCGGGAGGACAGGGTACTCAGCCCCAGCATTTT
CDR3: CSAGGQGTQPQHF
J: TRBJ1-5
size: many
D: TRBD1
V: TRBV20-1

DNA: TGTGCCAGCAGCTTATTGGGTGTTGTTGTCCACCTGAACACCGGGGAGCTGTTTTTT
CDR3: CASSLLGVVVHLNTGELFF
J: TRBJ2-2
size: many
D: -
V: TRBV7-9

DNA: TGTGCCAGCACCCAGAGCCCGACAGGTTCTCTCTACGAGCAGTACTTC
CDR3: CASTQSPTGSLYEQYF
J: TRBJ2-7
size: many
D: -
V: TRBV11-1

DNA: TGTGCCAGCAGCTCAGATTTCCCAAATAGCGGGTTCTACAATGAGCAGTTCTTC
CDR3: CASSSDFPNSGFYNEQFF
J: TRBJ2-1
size: many
D: TRBD2
V: TRBV7-6

DNA: TGCAGTGCGGAGGTGAATGAGCAGTTCTTC
CDR3: CSAEVNEQFF
J: TRBJ2-1
size: many
D: -
V: TRBV20-1

DNA: TGTGCCAGCAGTTCCCAGATGAGTGGCTACACCTTC
CDR3: CASSSQMSGYTF
J: TRBJ1-2
size: -
D: -
V: TRBV6-9

DNA: TGTGCCAGTAGTATAGAGTCCCCTGGGGCCAACGTCCTGACTTTC
CDR3: CASSIESPGANVLTF
J: TRBJ2-6
size: few
D: -
V: TRBV19

DNA: TGTGCCAGCAGTTCCGAGCGACAGGTACTAGGGAATCAGCCCCAGCATTTT
CDR3: CASSSERQVLGNQPQHF
J: TRBJ1-5
size: few
D: -
V: TRBV28

DNA: TGCAGTGCTAGAGGGACTAGCGGGAGGGCCTACAATGAGCAGTTCTTC
CDR3: CSARGTSGRAYNEQFF
J: TRBJ2-1
size: many
D: TRBD2
V: TRBV20-1

DNA: TGTGCCAGCAGCGCCGGACCCAGGGGTAACTATGGCTACACCTTC
CDR3: CASSAGPRGNYGYTF
J: TRBJ1-2
size: few
D: -
V: TRBV7-9

DNA: TGTGCCAGCAGCTTAGGGGGGGACAGGCACCAAGAGACCCAGTACTTC
CDR3: CASSLGGDRHQETQYF
J: TRBJ2-5
size: many
D: TRBD1
V: TRBV7-8

DNA: TGTGCCAGCAGTGACCCCCGACAGGGGTCCCCCTACAATGAGCAGTTCTTC
CDR3: CASSDPRQGSPYNEQFF
J: TRBJ2-1
size: many
D: TRBD1
V: TRBV6-1

DNA: TGTGCCAGCTCACCTGTGCCCGCCACAGATACGCAGTATTTT
CDR3: CASSPVPATDTQYF
J: TRBJ2-3
size: many
D: -
V: TRBV18

DNA: TGTGCCAGCAGTTTCGGGCCATTAGCTAACGAGCAGTACTTC
CDR3: CASSFGPLANEQYF
J: TRBJ2-7
size: few
D: -
V: TRBV27

DNA: TGTGCCAGCAGGAACCCGGACAGGGGGGAACTAGCGGGGTCGAATGAGCAGTTCTTC
CDR3: CASRNPDRGELAGSNEQFF
J: TRBJ2-1
size: many
D: -
V: TRBV28

DNA: TGCAGTGCTAGAGGACGTCCAATGACTAGGTACGAGCAGTACTTC
CDR3: CSARGRPMTRYEQYF
J: TRBJ2-7
size: -
D: -
V: TRBV20-1

DNA: TGTGCCAGCACCACTAGCGGGCGATACAATGAGCAGTTCTTC
CDR3: CASTTSGRYNEQFF
J: TRBJ2-1
size: few
D: TRBD2
V: TRBV9

DNA: TGTGCCAGCAGCCCAGGGAACCATCAGCCCCAGCATTTT
CDR3: CASSPGNHQPQHF
J: TRBJ1-5
size: many
D: -
V: TRBV27

DNA: TGTGCCAGCAGCTTTACAGAAGCCTTATGGAATGAGCAGTACTTC
CDR3: CASSFTEALWNEQYF
J: TRBJ2-7
size: once
D: -
V: TRBV7-3

DNA: TGTGCCAGCAGCCAAGGGACAGGGGGCGGTAATAATCAGCCCCAGCATTTT
CDR3: CASSQGTGGGNNQPQHF
J: TRBJ1-5
size: few
D: TRBD1
V: TRBV3-1

DNA: TGTGCCAGCAGCCCAGGGACAGGGTACACTGAAGCTTTCTTT
CDR3: CASSPGTGYTEAFF
J: TRBJ1-1
size: many
D: TRBD1
V: TRBV13

DNA: TGCGCCAGCAGCTTGGTTGGGGCAGGGCGTAACACTGAAGCTTTCTTT
CDR3: CASSLVGAGRNTEAFF
J: TRBJ1-1
size: -
D: -
V: TRBV5-1

DNA: TGTGCCAGCAGTTTAGGGGTTAGCGGAGGCACAGATACGCAGTATTTT
CDR3: CASSLGVSGGTDTQYF
J: TRBJ2-3
size: many
D: -
V: TRBV12-3/TRBV12-4

DNA: TGTGCCAGCAGCGGATTAATTGGATACACCATATATTTT
CDR3: CASSGLIGYTIYF
J: TRBJ1-3
size: -
D: -
V: TRBV12-3/TRBV12-4

DNA: TGTGCCAGCAGTTCCCCCCCGATAGCGGGAGTAGTCTACGAGCAGTACTTC
CDR3: CASSSPPIAGVVYEQYF
J: TRBJ2-7
size: many
D: TRBD2
V: TRBV6-1

DNA: TGTGCCAGCAGTACGGGGGGGGGCCGGGAGCTGTTTTTT
CDR3: CASSTGGGRELFF
J: TRBJ2-2
size: -
D: TRBD2
V: TRBV6-1

DNA: TGCAGTGCCCAGACAGGGAAAACCTACGAGCAGTACTTC
CDR3: CSAQTGKTYEQYF
J: TRBJ2-7
size: -
D: TRBD1
V: TRBV20-1

DNA: TGCAGTGCTAGAGATCCCGTGAGCACAGGTGGTCAGTACTTC
CDR3: CSARDPVSTGGQYF
J: TRBJ2-5
size: many
D: -
V: TRBV20-1

DNA: TGCGCCAGCAGCTTGGGGCTAGCGGGAGGAAGTGAGCAGTTCTTC
CDR3: CASSLGLAGGSEQFF
J: TRBJ2-1
size: many
D: TRBD2
V: TRBV5-1

DNA: TGTGCCAGCAGTTTTTCAGCCGAGCAGTTCTTC
CDR3: CASSFSAEQFF
J: TRBJ2-1
size: many
D: -
V: TRBV12-3/TRBV12-4